This passage covers 24 T cell receptor beta chains from one sample sequenced in a study of cytomegalovirus exposure and HLA in healthy donors. PCR involved 60 Vbeta and 13 Jbeta primers. Using immunoSEQ multiplex PCR, the repertoire was profiled, and TCRdb retains in-frame clones only, with some absent. This table holds 150,000 to 200,000 clones, over 65% found once. Sequencing used PBMCs. The receptors were gathered from a middle-aged man in good health and CMV-seropositive.

This chain links TRBV5-1 with TRBJ1-3; the D is unclear. Trimming stripped 0 bases from V and 0 bases from J, with 7 bases between. Germline values: CDR1 SGHRS, CDR2 YFSETQ. The CDR3 sequence is 15 residues long. CDR3 in DNA: TGCGCCAGCAGCTTGGACAGTGCCTCTGGAAACACCATATATTTT. Translation gives CASSLDSASGNTIYF.

This clone was seen just once. This chain connects TRBV19 to TRBJ2-3, with D perhaps TRBD1 (6 bases). V was pared by 3 bases and J by 2 bases, with 12 bases between. This CDR3 comprises 15 residues. From germline, CDR1 is LNHDA and CDR2 SQIVND (reference sequence). The CDR3 bases are TGTGCCAGTAGTATTGGGGGCCCTTACACAGATACGCAGTATTTT. Translation: CASSIGGPYTDTQYF.

This chain joins TRBV5-4 and TRBJ1-1; a possible D gene is TRBD1 (5 bases). With 3 bases removed from V and 1 base from J, the gap between germline ends came to 16 bases. The CDR3 runs 16 residues. CDR1 and CDR2 (germline): SGHNT, YYREEE (reference sequence). CDR3 DNA: TGTGCCAGCAGCTCCCCTTGGGGGGGGGAGAACACTGAAGCTTTCTTT. Amino acids: CASSSPWGGENTEAFF.

The V gene is TRBV9, the J gene TRBJ2-5, with TRBD1 identical over 7 bases. The closer fit of TRBJ2-7 to the DNA end suggests the J call may be wrong. Looked up from germline, CDR1 is SGDLS and CDR2 is YYNGEE. CDR3 size: 14 residues. In DNA, the CDR3 is TGTGCCAGCAGCACCCAGATTACAGGGGACGAGCAGTACTTC. It is translated as CASSTQITGDEQYF.

V gene TRBV27 combines with J gene TRBJ1-5; possibly TRBD1 for D (5 bases). Germline V CDR1 and CDR2: MNHEY, SMNVEV (reference sequence). CDR3 size: 17 residues. Trimming took 5 bases from V and 0 from J, leaving 17 bases between them. In nucleotides, the CDR3 is TGTGCCAGCAGTAGGGCAGGGATTATATATAGCAATCAGCCCCAGCATTTT. Its translation is CASSRAGIIYSNQPQHF.

The genes are TRBV27 and TRBJ2-6, with D perhaps TRBD1 (5 bases). The germline V and J ends were trimmed by 3 bases and 1 base, with 10 bases remaining between them. The CDR3 covers 16 residues. In germline, CDR1 is MNHEY, CDR2 SMNVEV (reference sequence). The CDR3 protein is CASSLSRVSGANVLTF. In DNA, the CDR3 is TGTGCCAGCAGTTTGTCCAGGGTGTCTGGGGCCAACGTCCTGACTTTC.

V usage is TRBV9 and J usage is TRBJ1-2; 10 bases fit TRBD1. Germline CDR1 reads SGDLS; CDR2 reads YYNGEE. The V segment lost 3 bases and the J segment 8 bases; nucleotides outside the gene matches: 1. This CDR3 spans 12 amino acids. The CDR3 DNA follows: TGTGCCAGCAGCGGGGACAGGGGAGGCTACACCTTC. Encoded protein: CASSGDRGGYTF.

This clone has a single count. The chain carries TRBV19 and TRBJ1-2; 9 nucleotides match TRBD1. The V segment lost 7 bases and the J segment 8 bases; nucleotides outside the gene matches: 8. There are 13 residues in the CDR3. The germline V gene encodes CDR1 LNHDA and CDR2 SQIVND (reference sequence). The CDR3 reads CASIGTGRSGYTF. In nucleotides, the CDR3 is TGTGCCAGTATCGGGACAGGGAGGTCGGGCTACACCTTC.

The rearrangement joins TRBV12-5 to TRBJ2-2, with 8 bases fitting TRBD2. CDR1 and CDR2 (germline): LGHNT, FRNRAP. This CDR3 comprises 14 residues. Losses at the gene ends were 1 base for V and 7 bases for J; bases not matched to a gene: 2. For the CDR3, the DNA is TGTGCTAGTGGTTTGGGCCTAGCGGGCGGGGAGCTGTTTTTT. It codes for CASGLGLAGGELFF.

V is TRBV30 and J is TRBJ2-2, with D tentatively TRBD2 (7 bases). Trimming left V 8 bases short and J 3 bases short, with 10 bases between. CDR3 length: 12 residues. The germline V gene encodes CDR1 GTSNPN and CDR2 SVGIG (reference sequence). The CDR3 reads CAGGGHTGELFF. CDR3 DNA: TGTGCCGGGGGGGGCCACACCGGGGAGCTGTTTTTT.

This clone was found a few times. The CDR3 sequence: CASSWTGEDEAFF. DNA of the CDR3: TGTGCCAGCAGCTGGACAGGTGAGGATGAAGCTTTCTTT. This chain uses TRBV5-6 with TRBJ1-1, with 7 positions matching TRBD1. This CDR3 has 13 residues. CDR1 is SGHDT, CDR2 YYEEEE, per germline. V shed 3 bases and J 7 bases; nucleotides not matched to a gene: 6. Based on the CDR3 plus reference TRBV5-6 and TRBJ1-1, the full variable domain is DAGVTQSPTHLIKTRGQQVTLRCSPKSGHDTVSWYQQALGQGPQFIFQYYEEEERQRGNFPDRFSGHQFPNYSSELNVNALLLGDSALYLCASSWTGEDEAFFGQGTRLTVV.

V is TRBV2 and J is TRBJ2-3, with D maybe TRBD2 (5 bases). V lost 8 bases, J lost 1 base, and 22 bases lay in between. Looked up from germline, CDR1 is SNHLY and CDR2 is FYNNEI. This CDR3 spans 17 amino acids. The CDR3 DNA sequence: TGTGCCAGCCGGCAGTTTGCGGGCACACTCGGCACAGATACGCAGTATTTT. Translating gives CASRQFAGTLGTDTQYF. Supplemented by reference TRBV2 and TRBJ2-3, the full variable domain reads EPEVTQTPSHQVTQMGQEVILRCVPISNHLYFYWYRQILGQKVEFLVSFYNNEISEKSEIFDDQFSVERPDGSNFTLKIRSTKLEDSAMYFCASRQFAGTLGTDTQYFGPGTRLTVL.

The rearrangement links TRBV6-6 to TRBJ2-7; D may be TRBD1 (5 bases). Trimming left V 7 bases short and J 0 bases short, with 13 bases between. The CDR3 totals 14 residues. Germline V gene sequence: CDR1 MNHNY, CDR2 SVGAGI (reference sequence). The CDR3 protein is CASTSGRASYEQYF. As DNA, the CDR3 is TGTGCCAGCACTTCGGGCAGGGCCTCCTACGAGCAGTACTTC.

This sequence joins TRBV5-1 and TRBJ2-7; TRBD1 aligns across 9 bases. The CDR3 length is 15 residues. CDR1 is SGHRS and CDR2 is YFSETQ in the germline V gene. The J segment lost 6 bases and the V segment lost 0 bases, leaving 7 bases of the junction unmatched. CDR3: CASSLALGQGGEQYF. DNA of the CDR3: TGCGCCAGCAGCTTGGCCTTGGGACAGGGTGGCGAGCAGTACTTC.

V gene TRBV2 combines with J gene TRBJ2-4; D perhaps matches TRBD2 (6 bases). V lost 3 bases to trimming and J lost 9 bases, with 12 bases between them. From germline, CDR1 is SNHLY and CDR2 FYNNEI. The CDR3 spans 13 residues. CDR3 in DNA: TGTGCCAGCAGTGATGGTGGAGGGAGCATTCAGTACTTC. This translates into CASSDGGGSIQYF.

In this sample, this clone turned up a few times. The chain has TRBV7-2 and TRBJ2-2; D gene ambiguous. Germline CDR1 and CDR2: SGHTA and FQGNSA. The CDR3 is 15 amino acids. Trimming pared 7 bases from V and 2 bases from J, leaving 14 bases between. The CDR3 region is CASIPPPGNTGELFF. The CDR3, as DNA: TGTGCCAGCATCCCACCCCCAGGAAACACCGGGGAGCTGTTTTTT.

The chain employs TRBV7-8 and TRBJ1-6; the D gene is possibly TRBD1 (6 bases). The CDR3 sequence is 16 residues long. CDR1 and CDR2 (germline): SGHVS, FQNEAQ. With 5 bases removed from V and 7 bases from J, the gap between germline ends came to 18 bases. The CDR3 sequence: CASSPRGGEDNSPLHF. As DNA, the CDR3 is TGTGCCAGCAGCCCTAGAGGGGGGGAAGACAATTCACCCCTCCACTTT.

CDR3 amino acids: CASSGSGGNEAFF. The CDR3 DNA reads TGTGCCAGCTCAGGGTCAGGGGGGAATGAAGCTTTCTTT. V and J are TRBV18 and TRBJ1-1; TRBD1 matches at 7 bases. CDR3 length: 13 residues. From germline, CDR1 is KGHSH and CDR2 LQKENI. V dropped 5 bases and J dropped 7; count of bases not matched to a gene: 7.

The rearrangement links TRBV2 to TRBJ2-5, with 8 bases identical to TRBD1. V lost 5 bases to trimming and J lost 4 bases; unmatched junction nucleotides: 3. The CDR3 loop spans 13 amino acids. The germline V gene has CDR1 SNHLY and CDR2 FYNNEI. The CDR3 sequence: CASSSTGVETQYF. CDR3 coding DNA: TGTGCCAGCAGTTCGACAGGGGTAGAGACCCAGTACTTC.

The genes are TRBV6-6 and TRBJ1-6; maybe TRBD1 (6 bases). Germline V gene data show CDR1 as MNHNY and CDR2 as SVGAGI (reference sequence). The V end was cut by 8 bases, the J end by 5 bases, with 10 bases between. The CDR3 loop spans 13 amino acids. CDR3 nucleotide sequence: TGTGCCAGCCGGGACACCCATAATTCACCCCTCCACTTT. Protein product: CASRDTHNSPLHF.

The count of this clone is one. J is TRBJ2-7 and V is TRBV5-6; TRBD2 agrees at 7 bases. CDR1 is SGHDT, CDR2 YYEEEE, per germline. The trim removed 2 bases at V and 4 bases at J, leaving 6 bases unmatched. This CDR3 is 14 amino acids long. The CDR3 sequence is CASSLGASGYEQYF. CDR3 coding DNA: TGTGCCAGCAGCTTAGGAGCTAGCGGTTACGAGCAGTACTTC. The entire variable domain, with the rest obtained from reference TRBV5-6 and TRBJ2-7, is as follows: DAGVTQSPTHLIKTRGQQVTLRCSPKSGHDTVSWYQQALGQGPQFIFQYYEEEERQRGNFPDRFSGHQFPNYSSELNVNALLLGDSALYLCASSLGASGYEQYFGPGTRLTVT.

The chain links TRBV29-1 to TRBJ2-3, with D possibly TRBD1 on 5 matching bases. The CDR3 extends over 16 amino acids. Per the germline V gene, CDR1 is SQVTM and CDR2 is ANQGSEA. Trimming stripped 6 bases from V and 2 bases from J, with 21 bases between. DNA of the CDR3: TGCAGCGTCGGCAGGGAACTCTTAAGCCTCACAGATACGCAGTATTTT. This encodes CSVGRELLSLTDTQYF.

V gene TRBV4-2 combines with J gene TRBJ2-1; 9 positions agree with TRBD2. The CDR3 consists of 16 residues. J gave up 3 bases and V 0 bases, and 3 bases lay outside the gene matches. CDR1 and CDR2 (germline): LGHNA, YNFKEQ. CDR3 DNA: TGTGCCAGCAGCCAAGATGCAGCGGGGGGCTACAATGAGCAGTTCTTC. This gives the protein CASSQDAAGGYNEQFF.

This clone has a handful of counts. The chain uses TRBV19 and TRBJ1-2; possible D gene TRBD1, 6 bases. Trimming cost V 7 bases and J 7 bases, with 19 bases left between them. CDR1 LNHDA and CDR2 SQIVND come from the germline V gene (reference sequence). This CDR3 is 14 amino acids long. In DNA, the CDR3 is TGTGCCAGTACTCTAAGGGGGACGGGGCTTGGCTACACCTTC. Its protein product is CASTLRGTGLGYTF.